These 27 T cell receptor beta chains were sequenced from one sample in a study of blood T cell repertoires in COVID-19. Profiling relied on immunoSEQ multiplex PCR, and the TCRdb table lists in-frame clones only, not all of them. The sample gives roughly 250,000 clones, roughly 90% of which show up once; 7.2% is in the top ten. Sequencing was performed on peripheral blood. The origin of the receptors is a man in his sixties who had recovered from COVID-19.

The sample holds a few counts of this clone. The chain combines TRBV19 with TRBJ1-6; weak D call: TRBD1 (6 bases). The CDR3 totals 14 residues. Germline V gene lookup returns CDR1 LNHDA and CDR2 SQIVND (reference sequence). V shed 2 bases and J shed 5 bases, with 7 bases lying between them. DNA of the CDR3: TGTGCCAGTAGTATACGGGACAATAATTCACCCCTCCACTTT. Translation gives CASSIRDNNSPLHF.

The chain employs TRBV7-9 and TRBJ1-3; D is possibly TRBD1 (5 bases). Per the germline V gene, CDR1 is SEHNR and CDR2 is FQNEAQ (reference sequence). V was shortened by 5 bases and J by 0 bases, with 14 bases between the two germline ends. This CDR3 has 16 amino acids. The CDR3 DNA reads as TGTGCCAGCAGCGTTGGGACTCCTGTCTCTGGAAACACCATATATTTT. Residues: CASSVGTPVSGNTIYF. Based on the CDR3 plus reference TRBV7-9 and TRBJ1-3, the full variable domain is DTGVSQNPRHKITKRGQNVTFRCDPISEHNRLYWYRQTLGQGPEFLTYFQNEAQLEKSRLLSDRFSAERPKGSFSTLEIQRTEQGDSAMYLCASSVGTPVSGNTIYFGEGSWLTVV.

This clone appeared once. The chain carries TRBV20-1 and TRBJ2-3; weak D call: TRBD2 (5 bases). Germline CDR1 DFQATT, CDR2 SNEGSKA (reference sequence). This CDR3 spans 11 amino acids. V lost 8 bases to trimming and J lost 0 bases, with 6 bases between them. Written as DNA, the CDR3 is TGCAGTCTAGCTAGCACAGATACGCAGTATTTT. Residues: CSLASTDTQYF.

This rearrangement joins TRBV4-2 to TRBJ2-3; 8 positions agree with TRBD2. CDR1 is LGHNA, CDR2 YNFKEQ, per germline. Losses at the gene ends were 0 bases for V and 0 bases for J; bases not matched to a gene: 5. The CDR3 extends over 17 amino acids. CDR3 residues: CASSQELAGGSTDTQYF. DNA for the CDR3: TGTGCCAGCAGCCAAGAACTGGCGGGGGGTAGCACAGATACGCAGTATTTT.

J is TRBJ2-1 and V is TRBV5-6; 8 bases map to TRBD1. From germline, CDR1 is SGHDT and CDR2 YYEEEE. V trimming: 3 bases; J trimming: 2 bases; junction bases outside the gene matches: 10. The CDR3 has 17 amino acids. The CDR3 is CASSSAETGAPYNEQFF. The CDR3 DNA sequence: TGTGCCAGCAGCTCTGCCGAGACAGGGGCGCCCTACAATGAGCAGTTCTTC.

V usage is TRBV30 and J usage is TRBJ2-5, with TRBD1 matching 9 bases. Trimming took 1 base from V and 5 from J; bases not matched to a gene: 8. Germline CDR1 GTSNPN, CDR2 SVGIG (reference sequence). This CDR3 is built from 15 residues. Here the CDR3 DNA reads TGTGCCTGGAGTGCCCAACAGGGGGCCCGGGAGACCCAGTACTTC. It is translated as CAWSAQQGARETQYF.

This clone was detected only once. The chain has TRBV5-1 and TRBJ1-1; D uncertain. This CDR3 is 14 amino acids long. V lost 4 bases and J lost 7, with 17 bases in between. Germline V lookup: CDR1 SGHRS, CDR2 YFSETQ. Here the CDR3 reads CASSPGNGRDEAFF. CDR3 bases: TGCGCCAGCAGCCCTGGAAATGGACGGGATGAAGCTTTCTTT.

V is TRBV5-5 and J is TRBJ1-6; TRBD1 might be the D (5 bases). Germline V gene lookup returns CDR1 SGHKS and CDR2 YYEKEE (reference sequence). The V end lost 4 bases, the J end lost 6 bases, and 11 bases lay between the germline ends. This CDR3 contains 14 residues. CDR3 nucleotide sequence: TGTGCCAGCAGCATGAGACAGCTTAATTCACCCCTCCACTTT. It encodes CASSMRQLNSPLHF.

J is TRBJ2-3 and V is TRBV7-7; D not resolved. V lost 5 bases, J lost 0 bases, and 18 bases lay in between. Per germline, CDR1 SSHAT and CDR2 FNYEAQ (reference sequence). The CDR3 has 17 residues. The CDR3, as DNA: TGTGCCAGCAGCCAACGCACCGGAGCAGCTAGCACAGATACGCAGTATTTT. It encodes CASSQRTGAASTDTQYF.

This clone was found once. The J gene is TRBJ1-1, the V gene TRBV7-9; D not certain. Trimming shortened V by 5 bases and J by 1 base, and 8 bases separated the two germline ends. CDR1 is SEHNR and CDR2 is FQNEAQ in the germline V gene (reference sequence). The CDR3 contains 13 residues. This chain's CDR3 is CASSVAANTEAFF. As DNA, the CDR3 is TGTGCCAGCAGCGTGGCCGCGAACACTGAAGCTTTCTTT.

The gene calls are TRBV7-6 and TRBJ2-7; 7 bases fit TRBD1. Per germline, CDR1 SGHVS and CDR2 FNYEAQ. With 5 bases clipped from V and 8 bases from J, the junction kept 3 bases outside the gene matches. The CDR3 consists of 11 residues. The CDR3: CASSRQGKQYF. The CDR3 region has the DNA TGTGCCAGCAGCCGACAGGGCAAGCAGTACTTC.

This chain links TRBV30 with TRBJ1-6; possibly TRBD1 for D (5 bases). Trimming shortened V by 2 bases and J by 8 bases, and 7 bases separated the two germline ends. The CDR3 covers 12 residues. CDR1 GTSNPN and CDR2 SVGIG come from the germline V gene (reference sequence). DNA for the CDR3: TGTGCCTGGAGTATGGGGCATTCACCCCTCCACTTT. This sequence encodes CAWSMGHSPLHF. The whole variable domain, remainder taken from reference TRBV30 and TRBJ1-6, is SQTIHQWPATLVQPVGSPLSLECTVEGTSNPNLYWYRQAAGRGLQLLFYSVGIGQISSEVPQNLSASRPQDRQFILSSKKLLLSDSGFYLCAWSMGHSPLHFGNGTRLTVT.

The chain uses TRBV28 and TRBJ2-6; 7 positions agree with TRBD1. CDR1 and CDR2 from the germline V gene are MDHEN and SYDVKM. Unmatched junction bases numbered 4, after V lost 9 bases and J lost 2 bases. This CDR3 is built from 14 residues. CDR3 residues: CASDRETGANVLTF. DNA for the CDR3: TGTGCCAGTGACAGGGAGACTGGGGCCAACGTCCTGACTTTC.

This clone has a single count. This chain links TRBV6-5 with TRBJ2-5; D not certain. CDR1 is MNHEY and CDR2 is SVGAGI in the germline V gene. The germline V and J ends were trimmed by 0 bases and 6 bases, with 5 bases remaining between them. The CDR3 spans 12 residues. The CDR3, as DNA: TGTGCCAGCAGTTACTCGAGCAAGACCCAGTACTTC. Its translation is CASSYSSKTQYF.

This clone appeared once. The chain employs TRBV3-1 (or the pseudogene TRBV3-2) and TRBJ2-3, with D unclear. Deletions cut 1 base from V and 3 bases from J, with 8 bases between. The CDR3 covers 14 residues. Looked up from germline, CDR1 is LGHDT and CDR2 is YNNKEL (reference sequence). This CDR3 reads CASSQGPPTDTQYF. For the CDR3, the DNA is TGTGCCAGCAGCCAAGGGCCACCGACAGATACGCAGTATTTT.

The chain links TRBV5-5 to TRBJ1-2; the D gene is possibly TRBD1 (6 bases). Trimming left V 4 bases short and J 0 bases short, with 13 bases between. CDR1 SGHKS and CDR2 YYEKEE come from the germline V gene (reference sequence). The CDR3 extends over 15 amino acids. The CDR3 spells CASSAGALANYGYTF. In nucleotides, the CDR3 is TGTGCCAGCAGCGCAGGGGCCCTAGCTAACTATGGCTACACCTTC.

The rearrangement uses TRBV3-1 (or the pseudogene TRBV3-2) and TRBJ1-3; D remains unclear. From germline, CDR1 is LGHDT and CDR2 YNNKEL (reference sequence). Trimming pared 5 bases from V and 2 bases from J, leaving 10 bases between. The CDR3 spans 14 residues. The chain's CDR3 is CASSTLAPGNTIYF. CDR3 sequence (DNA): TGTGCCAGCAGCACCCTGGCCCCTGGAAACACCATATATTTT.

This chain connects TRBV19 to TRBJ1-5; maybe TRBD1 (6 bases). Per germline, CDR1 LNHDA and CDR2 SQIVND (reference sequence). The CDR3 consists of 15 residues. V was cut by 5 bases and J by 1 base, with 12 bases left in between. The CDR3 DNA is TGTGCCAGTAGTTGGAGAGGGGGAAGCAATCAGCCCCAGCATTTT. Translation: CASSWRGGSNQPQHF. Supplemented by reference TRBV19 and TRBJ1-5, the full variable domain reads DGGITQSPKYLFRKEGQNVTLSCEQNLNHDAMYWYRQDPGQGLRLIYYSQIVNDFQKGDIAEGYSVSREKKESFPLTVTSAQKNPTAFYLCASSWRGGSNQPQHFGDGTRLSIL.

Regarding this clone: The sample contains more than one DNA sequence encoding this CDR3. The rearrangement links TRBV5-1 to TRBJ1-3; D not resolved. V shed 0 bases and J shed 0 bases, with 7 bases lying between them. The germline V gene has CDR1 SGHRS and CDR2 YFSETQ. The CDR3 has 15 amino acids. The CDR3 DNA sequence: TGCGCCAGCAGCTTGGGCGGGAGCTCTGGAAACACCATATATTTT. This codes for CASSLGGSSGNTIYF.

V gene TRBV11-2 combines with J gene TRBJ2-5; D not resolved. Germline V gene data show CDR1 as SGHAT and CDR2 as FQNNGV. With 1 base removed from V and 5 bases from J, the gap between germline ends came to 14 bases. The CDR3 is made up of 15 amino acids. In nucleotides, the CDR3 is TGTGCCAGCAGCTTAGTTTACGCTTCCGGGGAGACCCAGTACTTC. Protein sequence: CASSLVYASGETQYF.

This sequence joins TRBV18 and TRBJ2-1, with D possibly matching TRBD2 (7 bases). Trimming cost V 6 bases and J 2 bases, with 11 bases left between them. The CDR3 is made up of 14 amino acids. Germline V lookup: CDR1 KGHSH, CDR2 LQKENI. CDR3 protein: CASSPGGTYNEQFF. The CDR3 bases are TGTGCCAGCTCGCCGGGGGGCACCTACAATGAGCAGTTCTTC.

The V gene is TRBV7-9, the J gene TRBJ1-2, with 7 bases lining up with TRBD1. The V and J ends lost 0 bases and 0 bases, in that order; junction bases with no gene match: 4. The CDR3 runs to 16 residues. Germline CDR1 is SEHNR and CDR2 is FQNEAQ (reference sequence). The CDR3, as DNA: TGTGCCAGCAGCTTAGCGGGACAGCTTGCTAACTATGGCTACACCTTC. Its protein product is CASSLAGQLANYGYTF.

V usage is TRBV9 and J usage is TRBJ2-7; D unclear. From germline, CDR1 is SGDLS and CDR2 YYNGEE. V was trimmed by 0 bases and J by 0 bases, leaving 4 bases between them. This CDR3 spans 13 amino acids. The CDR3 reads CASSVDYSYEQYF. The CDR3 DNA follows: TGTGCCAGCAGCGTAGATTACTCCTACGAGCAGTACTTC.

The rearrangement joins TRBV6-5 to TRBJ2-7; TRBD2 matches at 8 bases. Trimming removed 6 bases from V and 7 bases from J; junction bases left unmatched: 8. Germline lookup yields CDR1 MNHEY and CDR2 SVGAGI. The CDR3 has 13 amino acids. CDR3 sequence reads: CASRSGLVGEQYF. The CDR3 nucleotides read TGTGCCAGCAGATCGGGACTAGTGGGTGAGCAGTACTTC.

The CDR3 bases are TGCGCCAGCAGCTTGAATGGGGGGACCAACACAGATACGCAGTATTTT. Translated, it gives CASSLNGGTNTDTQYF. The chain joins TRBV5-1 to TRBJ2-3; tentatively, D is TRBD2 (6 bases). Germline assignment: CDR1 SGHRS and CDR2 YFSETQ. Trimming removed 1 base at V and 2 bases at J, with 14 bases between. The length of the CDR3 is 16 residues.

The chain employs TRBV11-2 and TRBJ2-7; D gene uncertain. Germline CDR1 reads SGHAT; CDR2 reads FQNNGV. Trimming left V 5 bases short and J 3 bases short, with 20 bases between. The length of the CDR3 is 16 residues. The CDR3 bases are TGTGCCAGCAGCCTATCCGAGAACCTGCCTTTCTACGAGCAGTACTTC. Translated: CASSLSENLPFYEQYF.

This chain connects TRBV3-1 (or the pseudogene TRBV3-2) to TRBJ2-1, with TRBD2 matching over 8 bases. Germline V gene lookup returns CDR1 LGHDT and CDR2 YNNKEL (reference sequence). CDR3 size: 15 residues. The junction had 8 bases not matched to a gene; V was cut back by 4 bases and J by 6 bases. The CDR3 spells CASSRAGAPPNEQFF. The CDR3 coding sequence is TGTGCCAGCAGCCGAGCGGGGGCCCCGCCCAATGAGCAGTTCTTC.